The present TCR beta chain was sequenced within a study of blood T cell repertoires in COVID-19. Germline V gives CDR1 SGHTA, CDR2 FQGNSA. V gave up 4 bases and J gave up 7 bases; unmatched junction bases: 7. The CDR3 is 14 amino acids. Those enrolled in Seattle joined during active infection and were followed longitudinally afterward. Under the authors' procedure: Estimates of nucleated cell counts were drawn from the amplification of reference gene primers. Libraries were prepared by immunoSEQ multiplex PCR; TCRdb keeps only in-frame clonotypes and omits some of them. The DNA was the basis for D and trimming; V, J and clone size are from that table. Seen here are 180,000 or so clones, 70% to 90% observed once, and the top ten hold roughly 9.8%.

The sequenced sample consisted of peripheral blood. The chain recombines TRBV7-2 with TRBJ1-5, with 7 bases identical to TRBD1. This TCR was recovered from a woman aged 55-69 years with COVID-19, enrolled during active disease. The CDR3 loop reads CASSSRTGRQPQHF. CDR3 coding DNA: TGTGCCAGCAGCTCTCGGACAGGTCGACAGCCCCAGCATTTT.